This T cell receptor (beta chain) was captured by sequencing in a study of cytomegalovirus exposure and HLA in healthy donors. General study points: It emerged from a later analysis that several of the most significant clusters appeared to be linked to common viral pathogens. A previous analysis found most TCR beta V segments productive roughly 87% or roughly 30% of the time.

Germline values: CDR1 SGHVS, CDR2 FNYEAQ. CDR3 size: 17 residues. V trimming: 8 bases; J trimming: 0 bases; junction bases outside the gene matches: 10. Both 60 Vbeta primers and 13 Jbeta primers went into the PCR. Data came from immunoSEQ multiplex PCR; TCRdb stores just in-frame clones and leaves some out. The data hold 95,000 to 150,000 clones, with 66% observed a single time. Details on this clone: No antigen is known for it.

The sample taken for sequencing was PBMCs. The gene calls are TRBV7-6 and TRBJ2-6; the match to TRBD1 covers 7 bases. The origin of this receptor is a man between 18 and 35 years old in good health and CMV-seronegative. The CDR3 nucleotides read TGTGCCAGCCGCCTACTGGGACAGAGCTCTGGGGCCAACGTCCTGACTTTC. Amino acids: CASRLLGQSSGANVLTF.